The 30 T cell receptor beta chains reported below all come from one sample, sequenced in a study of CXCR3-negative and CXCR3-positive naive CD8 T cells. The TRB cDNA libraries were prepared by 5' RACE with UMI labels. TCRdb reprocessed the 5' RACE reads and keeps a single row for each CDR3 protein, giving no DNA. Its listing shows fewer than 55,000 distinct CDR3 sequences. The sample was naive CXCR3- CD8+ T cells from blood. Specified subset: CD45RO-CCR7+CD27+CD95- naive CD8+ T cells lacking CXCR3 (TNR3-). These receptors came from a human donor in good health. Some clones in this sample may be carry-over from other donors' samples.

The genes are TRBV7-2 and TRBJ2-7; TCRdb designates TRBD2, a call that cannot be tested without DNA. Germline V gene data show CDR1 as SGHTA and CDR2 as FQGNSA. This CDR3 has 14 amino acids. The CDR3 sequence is CASSFPRLSYEQYF.

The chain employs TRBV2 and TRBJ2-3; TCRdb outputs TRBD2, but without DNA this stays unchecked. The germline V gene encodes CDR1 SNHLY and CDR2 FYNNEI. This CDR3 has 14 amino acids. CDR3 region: CASSSGGYTDTQYF.

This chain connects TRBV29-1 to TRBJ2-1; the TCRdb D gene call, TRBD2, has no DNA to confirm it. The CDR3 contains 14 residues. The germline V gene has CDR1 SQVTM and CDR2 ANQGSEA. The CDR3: CSVVGLAGGHEQFF.

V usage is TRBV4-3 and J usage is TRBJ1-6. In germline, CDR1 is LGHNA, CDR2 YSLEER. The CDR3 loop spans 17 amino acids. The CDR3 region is CASSHYGDSSYNSPLHF.

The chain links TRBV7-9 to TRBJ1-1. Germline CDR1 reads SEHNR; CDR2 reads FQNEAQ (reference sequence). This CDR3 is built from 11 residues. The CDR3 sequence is CASSSSPEAFF.

CDR3 sequence reads: CASSVTGHTEAFF. The genes are TRBV19 and TRBJ1-1; TCRdb's D call, TRBD1, is unchecked because there is no DNA. The CDR3 sequence is 13 residues long. CDR1 and CDR2 (germline): LNHDA, SQIVND (reference sequence).

The CDR3 sequence is CASRRRTMPEAFF. J is TRBJ1-1 and V is TRBV28. Germline CDR1 reads MDHEN; CDR2 reads SYDVKM. The CDR3 has 13 amino acids.

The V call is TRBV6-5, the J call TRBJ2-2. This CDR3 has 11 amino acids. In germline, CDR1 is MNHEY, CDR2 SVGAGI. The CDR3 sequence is CASRATGELFF.

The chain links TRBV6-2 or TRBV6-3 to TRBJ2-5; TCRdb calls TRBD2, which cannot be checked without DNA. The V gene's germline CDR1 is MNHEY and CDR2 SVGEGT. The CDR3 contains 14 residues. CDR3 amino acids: CASSYGTLQETQYF.

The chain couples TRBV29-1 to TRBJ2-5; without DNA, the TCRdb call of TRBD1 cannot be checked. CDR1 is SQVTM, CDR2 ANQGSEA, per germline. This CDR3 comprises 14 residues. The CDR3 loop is CSVGEGRRGETQYF. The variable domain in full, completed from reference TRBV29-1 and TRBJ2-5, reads SAVISQKPSRDICQRGTSLTIQCQVDSQVTMMFWYRQQPGQSLTLIATANQGSEATYESGFVIDKFPISRPNLTFSTLTVSNMSPEDSSIYLCSVGEGRRGETQYFGPGTRLLVL.

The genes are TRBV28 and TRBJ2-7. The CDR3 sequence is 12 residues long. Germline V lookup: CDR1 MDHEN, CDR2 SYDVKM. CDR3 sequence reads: CASRRDPYEQYF.

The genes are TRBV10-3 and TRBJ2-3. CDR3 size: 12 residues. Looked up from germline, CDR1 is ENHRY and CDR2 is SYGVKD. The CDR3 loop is CAISEGTDTQYF.

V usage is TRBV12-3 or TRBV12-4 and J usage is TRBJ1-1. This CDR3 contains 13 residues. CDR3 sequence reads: CASTAFLNTEAFF.

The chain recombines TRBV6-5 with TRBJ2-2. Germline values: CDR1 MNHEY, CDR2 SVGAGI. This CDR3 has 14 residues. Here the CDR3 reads CASSYSRFAGELFF.

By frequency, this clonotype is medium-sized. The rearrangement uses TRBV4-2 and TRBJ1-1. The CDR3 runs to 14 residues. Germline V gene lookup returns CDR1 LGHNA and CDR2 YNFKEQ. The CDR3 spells CASSHFQTIQGAFF.

CDR3 in amino acids: CASSTGHSGANVLTF. This sequence joins TRBV6-5 and TRBJ2-6; the TCRdb call, TRBD2, lacks DNA for checking. The length of the CDR3 is 15 residues. Germline values: CDR1 MNHEY, CDR2 SVGAGI.

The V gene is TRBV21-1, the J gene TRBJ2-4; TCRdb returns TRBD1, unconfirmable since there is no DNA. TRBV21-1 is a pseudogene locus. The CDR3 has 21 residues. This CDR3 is CASSKTSSGGDLRLAKNIQYF.

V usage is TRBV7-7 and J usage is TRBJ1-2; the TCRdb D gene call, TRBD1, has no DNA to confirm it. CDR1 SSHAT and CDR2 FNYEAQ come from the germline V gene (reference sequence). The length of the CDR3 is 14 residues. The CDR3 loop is CASSLSGTDYSYTF.

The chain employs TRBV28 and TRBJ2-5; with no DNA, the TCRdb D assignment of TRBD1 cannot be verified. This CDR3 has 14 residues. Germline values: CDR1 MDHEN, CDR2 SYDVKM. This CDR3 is CASLGQGRQETQYF.

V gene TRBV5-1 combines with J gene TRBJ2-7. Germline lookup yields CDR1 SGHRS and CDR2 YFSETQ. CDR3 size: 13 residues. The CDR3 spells CASSLAVTYEQYF.

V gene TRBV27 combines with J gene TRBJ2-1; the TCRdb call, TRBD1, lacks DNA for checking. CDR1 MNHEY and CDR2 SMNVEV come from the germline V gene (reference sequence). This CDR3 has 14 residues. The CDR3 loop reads CASSLFGDRLRQFF.

The CDR3 is CASSFGLLEQYF. The V gene is TRBV7-9, the J gene TRBJ2-7. CDR1 is SEHNR and CDR2 is FQNEAQ in the germline V gene (reference sequence). The CDR3 contains 12 residues.

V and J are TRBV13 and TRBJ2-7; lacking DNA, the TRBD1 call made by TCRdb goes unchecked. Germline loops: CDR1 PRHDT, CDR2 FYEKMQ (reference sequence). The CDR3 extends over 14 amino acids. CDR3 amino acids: CASSFPGTGDEQYF.

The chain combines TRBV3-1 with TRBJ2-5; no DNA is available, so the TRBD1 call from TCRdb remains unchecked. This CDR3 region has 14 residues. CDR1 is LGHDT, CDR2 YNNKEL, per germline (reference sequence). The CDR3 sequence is CASSQEGERETQYF.

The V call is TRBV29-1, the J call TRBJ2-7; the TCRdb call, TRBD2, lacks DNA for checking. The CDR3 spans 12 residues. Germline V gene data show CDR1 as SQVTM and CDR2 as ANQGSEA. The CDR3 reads CSVDLGPDEQYF.

CDR3 sequence: CAVVAGTGFNEQYF. The J gene is TRBJ2-7, the V gene TRBV6-5; TCRdb designates TRBD1, a call that cannot be tested without DNA. CDR1 MNHEY and CDR2 SVGAGI come from the germline V gene. CDR3 length: 14 amino acids.

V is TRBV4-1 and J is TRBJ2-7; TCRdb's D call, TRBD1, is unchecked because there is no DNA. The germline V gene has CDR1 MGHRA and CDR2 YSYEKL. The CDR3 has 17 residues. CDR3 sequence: CGSSQSREPAGYGEQYF.

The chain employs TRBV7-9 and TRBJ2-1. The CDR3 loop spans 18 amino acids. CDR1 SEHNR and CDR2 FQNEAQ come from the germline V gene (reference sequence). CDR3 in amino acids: CASSLVLAGSDSYNEQFF.

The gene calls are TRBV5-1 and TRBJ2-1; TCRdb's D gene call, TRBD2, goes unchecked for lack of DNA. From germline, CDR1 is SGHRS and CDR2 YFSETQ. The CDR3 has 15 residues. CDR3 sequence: CASSFSDSRRNEQFF.

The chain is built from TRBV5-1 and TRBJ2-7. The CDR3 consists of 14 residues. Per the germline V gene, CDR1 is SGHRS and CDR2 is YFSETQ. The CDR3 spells CASSLEDQSYEQYF.